The 28 T cell receptor beta chains reported below all come from one sample, sequenced in a study of cytomegalovirus exposure and HLA in healthy donors. It was with 60 Vbeta and 13 Jbeta primers that the PCR ran. Sequenced by immunoSEQ multiplex PCR; TCRdb stores in-frame clones only, minus some. The sample lists about 97,000 clones; 60% to 75% were seen once. Sequenced sample: PBMCs. The receptor set was obtained from a man in his forties or fifties in good health and CMV-seronegative.

The chain links TRBV5-5 to TRBJ2-5, with TRBD2 matching 8 bases. Looked up from germline, CDR1 is SGHKS and CDR2 is YYEKEE (reference sequence). CDR3 length equals 17 residues. V shed 0 bases and J 1 base; nucleotides not matched to a gene: 8. The CDR3 coding sequence is TGTGCCAGCAGCTTGGTGGTAGCGGGACAAATCCAAGAGACCCAGTACTTC. It specifies CASSLVVAGQIQETQYF.

This clone was found a few times. This rearrangement joins TRBV6-1 to TRBJ1-2; TRBD1 might be the D (6 bases). The CDR3 is made up of 15 amino acids. CDR1 is MNHNS and CDR2 is SASEGT in the germline V gene. Trimming shortened V by 1 base and J by 4 bases, and 13 bases separated the two germline ends. The CDR3 DNA is TGTGCCAGCAGTGAAGGTACAGGGCCCGGCTATGGCTACACCTTC. Translated: CASSEGTGPGYGYTF.

Points on this clone: This sample includes further DNA sequences coding for the same CDR3. This chain's CDR3 is CASSERGEKLFF. The CDR3 DNA reads as TGTGCCAGCAGTGAAAGAGGTGAAAAACTGTTTTTT. This rearrangement joins TRBV6-1 to TRBJ1-4; D is ambiguous. The CDR3 runs to 12 residues. In germline, CDR1 is MNHNS, CDR2 SASEGT. The germline V and J ends were trimmed by 2 bases and 7 bases, with 5 bases remaining between them.

The chain recombines TRBV7-9 with TRBJ2-5; possibly TRBD2 for D (6 bases). Germline V gene lookup returns CDR1 SEHNR and CDR2 FQNEAQ (reference sequence). The V and J ends lost 5 bases and 1 base respectively, with 17 bases between them. The CDR3 length is 16 residues. As DNA, the CDR3 is TGTGCCAGCAGCCGGGGGAGAGGGGCGGTCCAAGAGACCCAGTACTTC. Translated, it gives CASSRGRGAVQETQYF.

This clone occurred once. This chain connects TRBV2 to TRBJ2-1, with TRBD2 matching 11 bases. With 1 base clipped from V and 10 bases from J, the junction kept 3 bases outside the gene matches. The CDR3 extends over 14 amino acids. Looked up from germline, CDR1 is SNHLY and CDR2 is FYNNEI. The CDR3 sequence is CASSEGLAGGEQFF. CDR3 nucleotides: TGTGCCAGCAGTGAAGGGCTAGCGGGAGGCGAGCAGTTCTTC.

The chain employs TRBV6-6 and TRBJ2-1, with 9 positions matching TRBD2. The ends lost 2 bases at V and 8 bases at J; junction bases unmatched: 7. This CDR3 is 15 amino acids long. Germline CDR1 reads MNHNY; CDR2 reads SVGAGI (reference sequence). CDR3 coding DNA: TGTGCCAGCAGTTACATAGCGGGAGAGAGGGATGAGCAGTTCTTC. The encoded protein is CASSYIAGERDEQFF.

The J gene is TRBJ2-5, the V gene TRBV10-1; 8 positions match TRBD1. V lost 4 bases to trimming and J lost 5 bases; unmatched junction nucleotides: 6. Germline V gene sequence: CDR1 WNHNN, CDR2 SYGVQD (reference sequence). This CDR3 spans 14 amino acids. CDR3 bases: TGCGCCAGCAGTGCAGGGGGCGCGGGGGAGACCCAGTACTTC. This codes for CASSAGGAGETQYF.

The V call is TRBV18, the J call TRBJ2-3, with D unclear. Germline CDR1 is KGHSH and CDR2 is LQKENI. V lost 5 bases and J lost 1, with 10 bases in between. This CDR3 is 14 amino acids long. The CDR3, as DNA: TGTGCCAGCTCAGAAGAGATTGGCACAGATACGCAGTATTTT. Protein sequence: CASSEEIGTDTQYF.

The chain joins TRBV28 to TRBJ2-1; D may be TRBD1 (6 bases). This CDR3 is built from 13 residues. The V gene's germline CDR1 is MDHEN and CDR2 SYDVKM. V shed 8 bases and J shed 6 bases, with 14 bases lying between them. The CDR3: CASLRDTFNEQFF. The CDR3 DNA sequence: TGTGCCAGCCTCAGGGACACCTTCAATGAGCAGTTCTTC.

This clone was observed once. The genes are TRBV14 and TRBJ2-7; TRBD1 agrees at 8 bases. The CDR3 is 15 amino acids. CDR1 and CDR2 from the germline V gene are SGHDN and FVKESK. Germline trimming cut 3 bases from V and 6 bases from J; bases unmatched to any gene: 10. CDR3 in amino acids: CASSHLDRDGGEQYF. The CDR3 coding sequence is TGTGCCAGCAGCCACCTGGACAGGGACGGAGGCGAGCAGTACTTC.

In its sample, this clone was seen a few times. J is TRBJ1-2 and V is TRBV7-9, with TRBD1 matching over 7 bases. V was pared by 4 bases and J by 6 bases, with 5 bases of the junction left unmatched. CDR3 length: 13 residues. Germline V gives CDR1 SEHNR, CDR2 FQNEAQ (reference sequence). As DNA, the CDR3 is TGTGCCAGCAGCTCTCCCCAGGGGGATGGCTACACCTTC. This codes for CASSSPQGDGYTF.

The chain has TRBV19 and TRBJ1-2, with 8 positions matching TRBD1. V gave up 4 bases and J gave up 7 bases; unmatched junction bases: 5. In germline, CDR1 is LNHDA, CDR2 SQIVND (reference sequence). The CDR3 covers 13 residues. CDR3 DNA sequence: TGTGCCAGTAGTAAGGACAGGGAATTTGGCTACACCTTC. Translated: CASSKDREFGYTF.

This chain links TRBV11-2 with TRBJ2-7; the D gene is possibly TRBD1 (6 bases). The V and J ends lost 9 bases and 3 bases respectively, with 21 bases between them. This CDR3 comprises 15 residues. Germline lookup yields CDR1 SGHAT and CDR2 FQNNGV. The CDR3 DNA sequence: TGTGCCAGTTCCTTCAAGACAGGAACACTCTACGAGCAGTACTTC. Protein product: CASSFKTGTLYEQYF.

This rearrangement joins TRBV9 to TRBJ2-3, with 12 bases aligning to TRBD2. CDR1 and CDR2 (germline): SGDLS, YYNGEE. CDR3 size: 17 residues. Trimming at V came to 2 bases and at J to 0 bases, leaving 4 bases not matched to a gene. The CDR3 DNA reads as TGTGCCAGCAGCGTGACTAGCGGGGGACCTAGCACAGATACGCAGTATTTT. This translates into CASSVTSGGPSTDTQYF.

The chain carries TRBV5-4 and TRBJ1-4; 7 bases are a match to TRBD1. After removal of 0 bases from V and 6 bases from J, the junction contained 2 bases not matched to a gene. In germline, CDR1 is SGHNT, CDR2 YYREEE (reference sequence). The CDR3 sequence is 14 residues long. CDR3 sequence (DNA): TGTGCCAGCAGCTTGGAAGGGGGCGATGAAAAACTGTTTTTT. This codes for CASSLEGGDEKLFF.

The CDR3 bases are TGTGCCAGTAGTATCGAGAGGCGCGGCACTGAAGCTTTCTTT. The encoded protein is CASSIERRGTEAFF. The J gene is TRBJ1-1, the V gene TRBV19; D not certain. V was cut by 3 bases and J by 4 bases, with 12 bases left in between. CDR1 and CDR2 from the germline V gene are LNHDA and SQIVND (reference sequence). The CDR3 sequence is 14 residues long.

The genes are TRBV11-3 and TRBJ2-7, with 9 bases aligning to TRBD2. CDR3 size: 14 residues. Germline V gene lookup returns CDR1 SGHNT and CDR2 YENEEA. The V and J ends lost 3 bases and 3 bases, in that order; junction bases with no gene match: 3. CDR3 sequence (DNA): TGTGCCAGCAGCTTGGGCGGGAGGGTCTACGAGCAGTACTTC. Its translation is CASSLGGRVYEQYF. Complete variable domain (other parts from reference TRBV11-3 and TRBJ2-7): EAGVVQSPRYKIIEKKQPVAFWCNPISGHNTLYWYLQNLGQGPELLIRYENEEAVDDSQLPKDRFSAERLKGVDSTLKIQPAELGDSAVYLCASSLGGRVYEQYFGPGTRLTVT.

The chain's CDR3 is CASSLSQSLYGYTF. The CDR3 DNA reads as TGTGCCAGCAGTCTCTCCCAGTCCCTCTATGGCTACACCTTC. The chain carries TRBV25-1 and TRBJ1-2; D is uncertain. Germline V lookup: CDR1 MGHDK, CDR2 SYGVNS. The CDR3 extends over 14 amino acids. Trimming took 5 bases from V and 4 from J, leaving 14 bases between them.

This chain links TRBV2 with TRBJ1-1; D is undetermined. Germline CDR1 and CDR2: SNHLY and FYNNEI. The V gene lost 1 base and the J gene lost 2 bases, with 5 bases spanning the gap. CDR3 length: 13 residues. The CDR3 bases are TGTGCCAGCAGTGAAGGCAGAAACACTGAAGCTTTCTTT. Encoded protein: CASSEGRNTEAFF.

This chain joins TRBV19 and TRBJ1-1; 7 positions agree with TRBD1. Trimming cost V 3 bases and J 4 bases; bases outside gene matches: 8. In germline, CDR1 is LNHDA, CDR2 SQIVND (reference sequence). The CDR3 has 15 amino acids. CDR3 sequence reads: CASSMGQKGSTEAFF. DNA for the CDR3: TGTGCCAGTAGTATGGGACAGAAGGGATCCACTGAAGCTTTCTTT.

The rearrangement joins TRBV7-9 to TRBJ1-4; TRBD1 is a possible D gene (5 bases). The CDR3 is 14 residues long. CDR1 is SEHNR, CDR2 FQNEAQ, per germline (reference sequence). Trimming removed 1 base from V and 2 bases from J, with 5 bases in between. This chain's CDR3 is CASSLGGTNEKLFF. The CDR3 DNA sequence: TGTGCCAGCAGCTTAGGGGGCACTAATGAAAAACTGTTTTTT.

This sequence joins TRBV5-8 and TRBJ2-5, with D unclear. The CDR3 length is 15 residues. The germline V gene has CDR1 SGHTS and CDR2 YDEGEE. V was clipped by 0 bases and J by 3 bases, with 12 bases between them. The CDR3 protein is CASSLGLTEKETQYF. The CDR3 DNA reads TGTGCCAGCAGCTTGGGCCTGACGGAGAAAGAGACCCAGTACTTC.

A remark on this clone: Sequence at one end of the junction differs from germline and may be a read error. V and J are TRBV7-9 and TRBJ2-7; TRBD2 matches 10 bases. CDR3 length equals 14 residues. The germline V gene has CDR1 SEHNR and CDR2 FQNEAQ (reference sequence). CDR3 coding DNA: TGTTCCAGCAGCTTAGCGGGAGGAAACTACGAGCAGTACTTC. This translates into CSSSLAGGNYEQYF.

The chain links TRBV7-2 to TRBJ2-4; 12 bases map to TRBD2. The germline V gene has CDR1 SGHTA and CDR2 FQGNSA. The CDR3 loop spans 15 amino acids. V gave up 5 bases and J gave up 8 bases; unmatched junction bases: 7. The CDR3: CASSPRLAGVDIQYF. Here the CDR3 DNA reads TGTGCCAGCAGCCCCCGACTAGCGGGAGTAGACATTCAGTACTTC. The full variable domain, rest sourced from reference TRBV7-2 and TRBJ2-4, is GAGVSQSPSNKVTEKGKDVELRCDPISGHTALYWYRQSLGQGLEFLIYFQGNSAPDKSGLPSDRFSAERTGGSVSTLTIQRTQQEDSAVYLCASSPRLAGVDIQYFGAGTRLSVL.

This clone was seen a few times. The chain has TRBV5-1 and TRBJ1-1, with 7 bases lining up with TRBD1. The CDR3 runs to 13 residues. Germline V gene lookup returns CDR1 SGHRS and CDR2 YFSETQ. V was clipped by 5 bases and J by 2 bases; unmatched bases: 3. CDR3 in DNA: TGCGCCAGCAGGACAGGGATAAACACTGAAGCTTTCTTT. It codes for CASRTGINTEAFF.

This sequence joins TRBV27 and TRBJ2-1, with TRBD2 matching over 7 bases. There are 15 residues in the CDR3. V lost 6 bases, J lost 6 bases, and 11 bases stayed unmatched. Germline V gene sequence: CDR1 MNHEY, CDR2 SMNVEV (reference sequence). The CDR3 coding sequence is TGTGCCAGCAGCCCCTACGGACTAGTCCTCAATGAGCAGTTCTTC. Translated, it gives CASSPYGLVLNEQFF.

This clone appeared once. The rearrangement links TRBV7-9 to TRBJ1-1, with D unresolved. Per the germline V gene, CDR1 is SEHNR and CDR2 is FQNEAQ (reference sequence). The CDR3 consists of 12 residues. V lost 5 bases and J lost 6, with 10 bases in between. CDR3 sequence: CASSPGTAEAFF. DNA of the CDR3: TGTGCCAGCAGCCCCGGTACGGCTGAAGCTTTCTTT.

The V and J genes are TRBV28 and TRBJ2-3, with 11 bases identical to TRBD2. CDR1 is MDHEN and CDR2 is SYDVKM in the germline V gene. The V gene end was trimmed by 8 bases and the J gene end by 2 bases; junction bases not matched to a gene: 9. CDR3 length: 16 residues. CDR3 protein: CASGSIAGGPTDTQYF. The CDR3 DNA reads as TGTGCCAGCGGTTCTATAGCGGGAGGGCCCACAGATACGCAGTATTTT.